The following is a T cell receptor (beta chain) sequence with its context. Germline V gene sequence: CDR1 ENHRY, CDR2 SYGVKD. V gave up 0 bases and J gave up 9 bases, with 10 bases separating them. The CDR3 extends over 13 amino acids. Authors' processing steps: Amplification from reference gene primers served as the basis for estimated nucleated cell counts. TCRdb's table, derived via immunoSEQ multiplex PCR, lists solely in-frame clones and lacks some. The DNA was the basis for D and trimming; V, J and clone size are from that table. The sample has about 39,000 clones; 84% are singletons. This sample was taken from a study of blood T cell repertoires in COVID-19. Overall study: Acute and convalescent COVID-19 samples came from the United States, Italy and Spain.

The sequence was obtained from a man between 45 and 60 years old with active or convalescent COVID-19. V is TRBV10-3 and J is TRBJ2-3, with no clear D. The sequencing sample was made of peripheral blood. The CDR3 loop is CAISESITSTQYF. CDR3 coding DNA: TGTGCCATCAGTGAGTCGATAACATCCACGCAGTATTTT.